The 8 T cell receptor beta chains presented below share a single source sample, sequenced in a study of response to subunit inactivated influenza vaccine. TCRdb recomputed calls from the RT-PCR reads with MiXCR, one row per CDR3 protein. The sample lists about 620,000 distinct CDR3 sequences; 10% to 12% were seen once. These data also formed part of another study, on T cells expressing NK-cell markers. That work states: The TCR beta cDNA came from 5'RACE template switching with UMIs.

Sequenced here: PBMCs from blood, sampled on the day of vaccination. The source is a man aged 45-60 years who received an inactivated influenza vaccine.

The chain recombines TRBV11-2 with TRBJ2-6, with TRBD1 identical over 9 bases. CDR3 length: 17 amino acids. Germline trimming cut 2 bases from V and 3 bases from J; bases unmatched to any gene: 5. Germline CDR1 SGHAT, CDR2 FQNNGV. This CDR3 reads CASSLTDRGYGANVLTF. The DNA of the CDR3 is TGTGCCAGCAGCTTAACGGACAGGGGTTATGGGGCCAACGTCCTGACTTTC. The full variable domain, rest sourced from reference TRBV11-2 and TRBJ2-6, is EAGVAQSPRYKIIEKRQSVAFWCNPISGHATLYWYQQILGQGPKLLIQFQNNGVVDDSQLPKDRFSAERLKGVDSTLKIQPAKLEDSAVYLCASSLTDRGYGANVLTFGAGSRLTVL.

The rearrangement joins TRBV18 to TRBJ2-2; D possibly uses TRBD1 or TRBD2 (5 bases each). The V end was cut by 2 bases, the J end by 2 bases, with 12 bases between. The CDR3 loop spans 16 amino acids. Germline V gene lookup returns CDR1 KGHSH and CDR2 LQKENI. This CDR3 reads CASSPLSRGNTGELFF. Written as DNA, the CDR3 is TGTGCCAGCTCACCATTATCGAGGGGCAACACCGGGGAGCTGTTTTTT.

The chain has TRBV10-2 and TRBJ2-5, with D uncertain. The germline V gene has CDR1 WSHSY and CDR2 SAAADI. Trimming pared 6 bases from V and 1 base from J, leaving 9 bases between. CDR3 length equals 13 residues. In DNA form, the CDR3 reads TGCGCCAGCAGGAGACACCTCCAAGAGACCCAGTACTTC. Translated, it gives CASRRHLQETQYF.

The V and J genes are TRBV9 and TRBJ2-2; D is ambiguous. The germline V gene encodes CDR1 SGDLS and CDR2 YYNGEE. V was shortened by 0 bases and J by 4 bases, with 13 bases between the two germline ends. This CDR3 contains 16 residues. CDR3 nucleotide sequence: TGTGCCAGCAGCGTAGGAGTCGTTATTTCCACCGGGGAGCTGTTTTTT. Amino acid sequence: CASSVGVVISTGELFF. Full variable domain (outside the CDR3, taken from reference TRBV9 and TRBJ2-2): DSGVTQTPKHLITATGQRVTLRCSPRSGDLSVYWYQQSLDQGLQFLIQYYNGEERAKGNILERFSAQQFPDLHSELNLSSLELGDSALYFCASSVGVVISTGELFFGEGSRLTVL.

This clonotype was counted at least ten times. The J gene is TRBJ1-1, the V gene TRBV7-9; no clear D. The germline V gene encodes CDR1 SEHNR and CDR2 FQNEAQ (reference sequence). The CDR3 sequence is 16 residues long. Trimming stripped 2 bases from V and 0 bases from J, with 13 bases between. The CDR3 DNA reads TGTGCCAGCAGCTTACCACCGGGCCAGATGAACACTGAAGCTTTCTTT. Translation gives CASSLPPGQMNTEAFF.

This clonotype was found a few times. The chain has TRBV4-1 and TRBJ1-4; D call uncertain. The CDR3 spans 13 residues. Trimming shortened V by 1 base and J by 7 bases, and 7 bases separated the two germline ends. CDR1 and CDR2 (germline): MGHRA, YSYEKL. CDR3 DNA sequence: TGCGCCAGCAGCCAAGTGTACGGTGAAAAACTGTTTTTT. As protein: CASSQVYGEKLFF.

The chain couples TRBV20-1 to TRBJ1-5, with a possible D match to TRBD1 (5 bases). The germline gives CDR1 DFQATT, CDR2 SNEGSKA (reference sequence). V lost 6 bases, J lost 4 bases, and 16 bases lay in between. The CDR3 spans 14 residues. CDR3 protein: CSAPPVQGNQPQHF. As DNA, the CDR3 is TGCAGTGCCCCCCCGGTGCAGGGTAATCAGCCCCAGCATTTT.

The chain couples TRBV4-1 to TRBJ1-2; TRBD1 agrees at 7 bases. The V gene end was trimmed by 4 bases and the J gene end by 1 base; junction bases not matched to a gene: 6. Germline V gene lookup returns CDR1 MGHRA and CDR2 YSYEKL. The CDR3 consists of 15 residues. The CDR3 region has the DNA TGCGCCAGCAGCCGAACAGGGGCGGGTAACTATGGCTACACCTTC. Residues: CASSRTGAGNYGYTF.